This TCR beta chain stems from a study of shared T cell receptors in the human thymus. The CDR3 is made up of 14 amino acids. Losses at the gene ends were 6 bases for V and 4 bases for J; bases not matched to a gene: 2. Germline V gene sequence: CDR1 SNHLY, CDR2 FYNNEI. The protocol was immunoSEQ multiplex PCR, while the TCRdb copy is restricted to in-frame clones and leaves out a portion. The sample has 500,000 to 750,000 clones, around nine tenths seen once; the top ten hold about 0.01%. In addition, the sample was reused for a study of human thymus T cells.

This chain joins TRBV2 and TRBJ2-3, with 12 bases lining up with TRBD2. The material sequenced was thymocytes. This sequence was found in a boy under two years old with a congenital heart defect. The CDR3 nucleotides read TGTGCCAGCAGCGGACTAGCGGGATCAGATACGCAGTATTTT. This gives the protein CASSGLAGSDTQYF.